These 25 T cell receptor beta chains originate from one sample sequenced in a study of PD-1 blockade in classical Hodgkin lymphoma. Documented time point: cycle 4 day 1 (C4D1), after 6 weeks of nivolumab. Relapse after autologous stem cell transplantation occurred in every patient, and brentuximab vedotin exposure varied. The assay was immunoSEQ multiplex PCR, and TCRdb's table has in-frame clones only and misses some. Of 45,000 to 60,000 clones in the sample, 80% are singletons; the top ten hold under 20%. The source material was peripheral blood mononuclear cells (PBMCs), sampled before the fourth cycle of nivolumab. These receptors were collected from a human donor with classical Hodgkin lymphoma.

The chain combines TRBV2 with TRBJ1-3, with unresolved D. Germline V CDR1 and CDR2: SNHLY, FYNNEI. This CDR3 region has 18 residues. The V end was cut by 0 bases, the J end by 3 bases, with 18 bases between. The CDR3 here is CASSEALHTRWVGNTIYF. Written as DNA, the CDR3 is TGTGCCAGCAGTGAAGCGCTCCATACCCGGTGGGTTGGAAACACCATATATTTT.

This rearrangement joins TRBV7-2 to TRBJ1-5; 8 nucleotides align to TRBD1. Germline V gene lookup returns CDR1 SGHTA and CDR2 FQGNSA. CDR3 length equals 16 residues. The V gene end was trimmed by 1 base and the J gene end by 6 bases; junction bases not matched to a gene: 8. The CDR3 DNA reads as TGTGCCAGCAGCTTAGTCGGTGCAGGGGGCGGTCAGCCCCAGCATTTT. It translates to CASSLVGAGGGQPQHF. Supplemented by reference TRBV7-2 and TRBJ1-5, the full variable domain reads GAGVSQSPSNKVTEKGKDVELRCDPISGHTALYWYRQSLGQGLEFLIYFQGNSAPDKSGLPSDRFSAERTGGSVSTLTIQRTQQEDSAVYLCASSLVGAGGGQPQHFGDGTRLSIL.

This chain joins TRBV4-2 and TRBJ2-7; 10 bases map to TRBD1. From germline, CDR1 is LGHNA and CDR2 YNFKEQ. Trimming removed 3 bases from V and 4 bases from J; junction bases left unmatched: 6. The CDR3 runs to 15 residues. Here the CDR3 reads CASSQAPGQGYEQYF. The CDR3 nucleotides are TGTGCCAGCAGCCAGGCTCCGGGACAGGGGTACGAGCAGTACTTC.

This chain links TRBV7-2 with TRBJ1-2, with D tentatively TRBD1 (5 bases). This CDR3 spans 14 amino acids. Trimming pared 1 base from V and 6 bases from J, leaving 12 bases between. Germline values: CDR1 SGHTA, CDR2 FQGNSA. The CDR3 reads CASSLEMRGDGYTF. The CDR3 DNA reads as TGTGCCAGCAGCTTAGAGATGCGGGGGGATGGCTACACCTTC.

The chain uses TRBV5-4 and TRBJ1-2; 7 bases map to TRBD1. Germline V lookup: CDR1 SGHNT, CDR2 YYREEE (reference sequence). The CDR3 totals 14 residues. After removal of 4 bases from V and 7 bases from J, the junction contained 10 bases not matched to a gene. CDR3 residues: CASSRTDRAGGYTF. The CDR3 DNA reads TGTGCCAGCAGCAGAACTGACAGGGCTGGTGGCTACACCTTC. Looking up the rest from reference TRBV5-4 and TRBJ1-2 gives the full variable domain: ETGVTQSPTHLIKTRGQQVTLRCSSQSGHNTVSWYQQALGQGPQFIFQYYREEENGRGNFPPRFSGLQFPNYSSELNVNALELDDSALYLCASSRTDRAGGYTFGSGTRLTVV.

This clone is a singleton in its sample. This chain joins TRBV6-5 and TRBJ2-1, with D possibly matching TRBD2 (5 bases). Germline assignment: CDR1 MNHEY and CDR2 SVGAGI. The CDR3 covers 14 residues. V shed 1 base and J shed 8 bases, with 12 bases lying between them. CDR3 coding DNA: TGTGCCAGCAGTTACTTGTGGACTCCTTATGAGCAGTTCTTC. This translates into CASSYLWTPYEQFF.

This clone was counted a few times. The chain joins TRBV5-1 to TRBJ1-1; 7 bases agree with TRBD1. CDR3 length equals 15 residues. Germline-derived CDR1 and CDR2 are SGHRS and YFSETQ. V lost 4 bases, J lost 4 bases, and 10 bases stayed unmatched. The DNA of the CDR3 is TGCGCCAGCAGCCTGAGACAGGGAGGGTTCACTGAAGCTTTCTTT. Translation gives CASSLRQGGFTEAFF. The complete variable domain, with remaining parts taken from reference TRBV5-1 and TRBJ1-1, reads KAGVTQTPRYLIKTRGQQVTLSCSPISGHRSVSWYQQTPGQGLQFLFEYFSETQRNKGNFPGRFSGRQFSNSRSEMNVSTLELGDSALYLCASSLRQGGFTEAFFGQGTRLTVV.

The chain is built from TRBV7-9 and TRBJ1-4; perhaps TRBD1 as D (6 bases). The V gene lost 1 base and the J gene lost 14 bases, with 17 bases spanning the gap. Germline assignment: CDR1 SEHNR and CDR2 FQNEAQ (reference sequence). The CDR3 is 14 amino acids. The CDR3 bases are TGTGCCAGCAGCTTAGGACAGGCGACACAACGGCTGTTTTTT. Protein: CASSLGQATQRLFF.

The chain links TRBV29-1 to TRBJ2-5, with 12 positions matching TRBD2. Germline CDR1 is SQVTM and CDR2 is ANQGSEA. V was clipped by 4 bases and J by 11 bases; unmatched bases: 5. The CDR3 runs to 12 residues. The CDR3 spells CSVGLAGGTQYF. The CDR3 bases are TGCAGCGTTGGGCTAGCGGGGGGGACGCAGTACTTC.

This clone occurred a few times. The rearrangement uses TRBV10-2 and TRBJ2-4; 11 bases are a match to TRBD2. Germline lookup yields CDR1 WSHSY and CDR2 SAAADI. V shed 3 bases, J shed 0 bases, and the junction held 4 bases outside the gene matches. The CDR3 contains 17 residues. The DNA of the CDR3 is TGCGCCAGCAGTGATCTAGCGGGGGGAGTAGCCAAAAACATTCAGTACTTC. It translates to CASSDLAGGVAKNIQYF.

Concerning this clone itself: This sample includes further DNA sequences coding for the same CDR3. V usage is TRBV9 and J usage is TRBJ2-3; D unresolved. Trimming pared 0 bases from V and 5 bases from J, leaving 4 bases between. In germline, CDR1 is SGDLS, CDR2 YYNGEE. The CDR3 spans 12 residues. The CDR3 bases are TGTGCCAGCAGCGTAGACAGAGATACGCAGTATTTT. Its translation is CASSVDRDTQYF.

The chain joins TRBV25-1 to TRBJ2-5; D may be TRBD2 (6 bases). Germline CDR1 is MGHDK and CDR2 is SYGVNS. Trimming took off 6 bases at V and 5 bases at J, with 25 bases between the two ends. This CDR3 is 17 amino acids long. The CDR3 spells CASRGGPSGAETETQYF. As DNA, the CDR3 is TGTGCCAGCAGGGGAGGCCCATCGGGCGCGGAGACGGAGACCCAGTACTTC. The whole variable domain, filled in from reference TRBV25-1 and TRBJ2-5, reads EADIYQTPRYLVIGTGKKITLECSQTMGHDKMYWYQQDPGMELHLIHYSYGVNSTEKGDLSSESTVSRIRTEHFPLTLESARPSHTSQYLCASRGGPSGAETETQYFGPGTRLLVL.

The chain carries TRBV6-1 and TRBJ1-4; D is unresolved. The CDR3 is made up of 14 amino acids. V shed 0 bases and J shed 6 bases, with 8 bases lying between them. Germline CDR1 MNHNS, CDR2 SASEGT. CDR3 loop: CASSEALQDEKLFF. The CDR3 DNA is TGTGCCAGCAGTGAAGCGCTTCAGGATGAAAAACTGTTTTTT.

This chain connects TRBV19 to TRBJ1-1, with 11 bases lining up with TRBD1. CDR1 is LNHDA and CDR2 is SQIVND in the germline V gene (reference sequence). The CDR3 extends over 16 amino acids. V was clipped by 2 bases and J by 7 bases; unmatched bases: 9. CDR3 sequence: CASSIRGTGGRGEAFF. The CDR3 DNA is TGTGCCAGTAGTATAAGAGGGACAGGGGGGAGAGGTGAAGCTTTCTTT. The complete variable domain, with remaining parts taken from reference TRBV19 and TRBJ1-1, reads DGGITQSPKYLFRKEGQNVTLSCEQNLNHDAMYWYRQDPGQGLRLIYYSQIVNDFQKGDIAEGYSVSREKKESFPLTVTSAQKNPTAFYLCASSIRGTGGRGEAFFGQGTRLTVV.

The chain links TRBV4-1 to TRBJ2-1, with 9 bases lining up with TRBD2. The CDR3 length is 15 residues. Germline CDR1 MGHRA, CDR2 YSYEKL. The J segment lost 8 bases and the V segment lost 3 bases, leaving 8 bases of the junction unmatched. The CDR3 coding sequence is TGCGCCAGCAGCCAGCCCCCGGCGGGAGGGGATGAGCAGTTCTTC. Protein: CASSQPPAGGDEQFF.

The chain recombines TRBV10-3 with TRBJ1-3; D is unresolved. CDR3 length equals 15 residues. Trimming removed 3 bases from V and 2 bases from J, with 11 bases in between. CDR1 is ENHRY, CDR2 SYGVKD, per germline. The CDR3 region is CAISDPNFTGNTIYF. CDR3 bases: TGTGCCATCAGTGATCCTAATTTTACTGGAAACACCATATATTTT.

The chain combines TRBV10-3 with TRBJ1-3; 7 bases fit TRBD1. Germline CDR1 reads ENHRY; CDR2 reads SYGVKD. CDR3 size: 17 residues. The trim removed 5 bases at V and 3 bases at J, leaving 13 bases unmatched. CDR3 residues: CAISRTGTGRGGNTIYF. DNA for the CDR3: TGTGCCATCAGTAGGACAGGTACTGGCCGAGGTGGAAACACCATATATTTT.

Comment on this clone: The sample contains more than one DNA sequence encoding this CDR3. The chain links TRBV10-3 to TRBJ2-3, with 13 nucleotides matching TRBD2. The V segment lost 8 bases and the J segment 2 bases; nucleotides outside the gene matches: 4. Germline V gene data show CDR1 as ENHRY and CDR2 as SYGVKD. This CDR3 contains 15 residues. CDR3: CAISTSGRATDTQYF. DNA of the CDR3: TGTGCCATCTCCACTAGCGGGAGGGCCACAGATACGCAGTATTTT.

The genes are TRBV5-4 and TRBJ1-2, with 8 bases lining up with TRBD1. The V gene end was trimmed by 3 bases and the J gene end by 4 bases; junction bases not matched to a gene: 8. In germline, CDR1 is SGHNT, CDR2 YYREEE (reference sequence). The CDR3 loop spans 15 amino acids. The CDR3 protein is CASSSPTGEAYGYTF. CDR3 sequence (DNA): TGTGCCAGCAGCTCGCCGACAGGGGAGGCCTATGGCTACACCTTC.

The chain has TRBV5-4 and TRBJ2-3; TRBD1 might be the D (6 bases). CDR3 length equals 13 residues. Per germline, CDR1 SGHNT and CDR2 YYREEE (reference sequence). V was pared by 5 bases and J by 2 bases, with 9 bases between. Here the CDR3 DNA reads TGTGCCAGCAGTGTGGGACACACAGATACGCAGTATTTT. It is translated as CASSVGHTDTQYF.

The chain recombines TRBV6-5 with TRBJ2-3; 9 bases align to TRBD2. The CDR3 totals 16 residues. Trimming removed 2 bases from V and 3 bases from J; junction bases left unmatched: 6. Per germline, CDR1 MNHEY and CDR2 SVGAGI. CDR3 in amino acids: CASSYGRGGATDTQYF. For the CDR3, the DNA is TGTGCCAGCAGTTACGGTCGCGGGGGGGCAACAGATACGCAGTATTTT.

The chain uses TRBV28 and TRBJ1-1; D possibly corresponds to TRBD1 (5 bases). CDR1 is MDHEN and CDR2 is SYDVKM in the germline V gene. The CDR3 totals 13 residues. V lost 5 bases and J 6 bases, leaving 13 bases between the germline ends. The CDR3 spells CASSRGREAEAFF. CDR3 DNA sequence: TGTGCCAGCAGTCGCGGCAGGGAAGCTGAAGCTTTCTTT.

This chain joins TRBV5-5 and TRBJ1-1; D is perhaps TRBD1 (6 bases). The length of the CDR3 is 15 residues. Germline V gene sequence: CDR1 SGHKS, CDR2 YYEKEE (reference sequence). V was pared by 7 bases and J by 4 bases, with 20 bases between. The CDR3 region has the DNA TGTGCCAGCTGCGACGCCACTGTAGGGGGCACTGAAGCTTTCTTT. Translating gives CASCDATVGGTEAFF.

The V call is TRBV11-3, the J call TRBJ2-7; 7 positions agree with TRBD1. This CDR3 region has 14 residues. Unmatched junction bases numbered 6, after V lost 5 bases and J lost 2 bases. Germline V CDR1 and CDR2: SGHNT, YENEEA. The CDR3, as DNA: TGTGCCAGCAGCCCGAGGGACAGTACCTACGAGCAGTACTTC. This translates into CASSPRDSTYEQYF.

The chain is built from TRBV7-3 and TRBJ2-6; no clear D. V was shortened by 5 bases and J by 3 bases, with 5 bases between the two germline ends. CDR3 size: 13 residues. The germline V gene encodes CDR1 SGHTA and CDR2 FQGTGA. The DNA for the CDR3 is TGTGCCAGCAGCCTGGATGGGGCCAACGTCCTGACTTTC. Translating it yields CASSLDGANVLTF.